This T cell receptor beta chain was sequenced for a study of blood T cell repertoires in COVID-19. Study-level background: The United States, Italy and Spain were the sources of the acute and convalescent COVID-19 samples.

In the original processing: Reference gene primer amplification yielded estimated nucleated cell counts. Data came from immunoSEQ multiplex PCR; TCRdb stores just in-frame clones and leaves some out. Clone size and the V and J calls come from that table; the DNA yielded D and trimming. Of more than 75,000 clones in the sample, 80% to 90% were seen once. With 4 bases clipped from V and 7 bases from J, the junction kept 9 bases outside the gene matches. The CDR3 has 16 amino acids. Germline V CDR1 and CDR2: LGHDT, YNNKEL (reference sequence). Material for sequencing was peripheral blood. The chain is built from TRBV3-1 (or the pseudogene TRBV3-2) and TRBJ2-1; 11 positions agree with TRBD2. The receptor comes from a woman aged 80 or older with acute or convalescent COVID-19. CDR3 sequence reads: CASSPASGGSFNEQFF. DNA of the CDR3: TGTGCCAGCAGCCCCGCTAGCGGGGGGTCTTTTAATGAGCAGTTCTTC.